This T cell receptor (beta chain) was recovered during a study of blood T cell repertoires in COVID-19. The overall study: PBMCs, B-cell-depleted T cells, or T cells provided the cDNA or gDNA that made up the material.

V dropped 0 bases and J dropped 8; count of bases not matched to a gene: 8. Germline V gene lookup returns CDR1 MNHEY and CDR2 SVGAGI. CDR3 size: 16 residues. Original processing notes: Estimation of nucleated cell counts was performed using reference gene primer amplification. Repertoires were generated with immunoSEQ multiplex PCR, while TCRdb's copy carries only in-frame clones and drops some. The DNA was the basis for D and trimming; V, J and clone size are from that table. The sample has approximately 110,000 clones; 75% to 90% are singletons. Sequencing was performed on peripheral blood. The sequence came from a woman of 80 years or more with acute or convalescent COVID-19. The chain is built from TRBV6-5 and TRBJ1-2; 11 nucleotides match TRBD1. The CDR3 sequence is CASSYSHAGQGDGYTF. The CDR3 nucleotides are TGTGCCAGCAGTTACTCCCACGCGGGACAGGGGGACGGCTACACCTTC.